The 14 T cell receptor beta chains listed next were all sequenced from one sample in a study of tumor-infiltrating lymphocytes in primary liver carcinoma. Total RNA (approximately 500 ng) served as template for TCR beta cDNA synthesis primed by a constant-region primer. What produced the TCR beta libraries was three nested multiplex PCR rounds using slightly modified ARM-PCR. TRBV1-TRBV30 forward primers paired with a C-beta reverse primer drove the first two PCR rounds, about 9 cycles each. TCRdb analysed the multiplex PCR reads with MiXCR anew, one entry per CDR3 protein. This table has under 45,000 distinct CDR3 sequences, over 70% appearing once. Total RNA and DNA came together from approximately 20-30 mg of bulk tissue without cell sorting. Material for sequencing was liver tumor tissue from sampling region 2. Specified subset: tumor region T2, inferior pole. Receptors originate from a man aged 40-50 years with primary liver carcinoma and hepatitis B virus infection.

Turning to this clonotype: This sequence may be a read error, since a much larger clone differs from it by one base. V gene TRBV30 combines with J gene TRBJ2-2, with D unresolved. CDR1 and CDR2 from the germline V gene are GTSNPN and SVGIG (reference sequence). The CDR3 spans 15 residues. DNA of the CDR3: TGTGCCTGGGACCCCGGGCCCACGAACACCGAGGAGCTGTTTTTT. It codes for CAWDPGPTNTEELFF.

The chain recombines TRBV6-2 or TRBV6-3 with TRBJ1-5; no clear D gene. Per germline, CDR1 MNHEY and CDR2 SVGEGT. The CDR3 consists of 13 residues. The CDR3 here is CVSSDRSFQPQHF. CDR3 DNA sequence: TGTGTCAGTAGTGACCGCTCCTTCCAGCCCCAGCATTTT.

This clonotype has just one count. The junction and the germline gene differ at one end; a read error may be behind it. This chain uses TRBV7-9 with TRBJ2-1, with D unclear. The length of the CDR3 is 8 residues. Looked up from germline, CDR1 is SEHNR and CDR2 is FQNEAQ (reference sequence). The CDR3 bases are TGTGCCAGCGGCCCCCCTCTCTTC. Protein: CASGPPLF.

This clonotype was recorded a few times. Relative to the germline gene, one junction end is altered; a read error may explain this. The V gene is TRBV12-3 or TRBV12-4, the J gene TRBJ1-1; possibly TRBD1 for D (6 bases). The CDR3 has 14 amino acids. This CDR3 is CVSSFKGGNTEAFF. CDR3 nucleotides: TGTGTCAGCAGTTTTAAGGGGGGGAACACTGAAGCTTTCTTT.

This rearrangement joins TRBV10-3 to TRBJ1-5, with D hard to call. The CDR3 extends over 13 amino acids. Trimming took off 0 bases at V and 15 bases at J, with 15 bases between the two ends. Per germline, CDR1 ENHRY and CDR2 SYGVKD. Written as DNA, the CDR3 is TGTGCCATCAGTGAGTCGACGGGTCAGCCCTGGCATTTT. This gives the protein CAISESTGQPWHF.

To note about this clonotype: Relative to the germline gene, one junction end is altered; a read error may explain this. The rearrangement links TRBV28 to TRBJ1-2; D not certain. The CDR3 runs 13 residues. Germline CDR1 is MDHEN and CDR2 is SYDVKM. The CDR3 coding sequence is TGTGTCAGCAGCGACGGATCTAATCGAGACTACACCTTC. This sequence encodes CVSSDGSNRDYTF.

Worth noting for this clonotype: A read error may produce the germline difference seen at one junction end. The gene calls are TRBV6-5 and TRBJ2-7; D not resolved. The CDR3 runs to 12 residues. Germline CDR1 reads MNHEY; CDR2 reads SVGAGI. For the CDR3, the DNA is TGTGCCAACAAGCCACCGACCTACGAGCAGTATTTC. This gives the protein CANKPPTYEQYF.

This clonotype has only one observation. An end of the junction differs from the germline gene, which may be a read error. The V gene is TRBV29-1, the J gene TRBJ1-1; D gene uncertain. Germline loops: CDR1 SQVTM, CDR2 ANQGSEA. This CDR3 is built from 15 residues. The chain's CDR3 is CSVAPGWVMNNEAFF. Here the CDR3 DNA reads TGCAGCGTTGCCCCAGGTTGGGTGATGAACAATGAAGCCTTCTTT.

The V and J genes are TRBV6-2 or TRBV6-3 and TRBJ1-1, with a possible D match to TRBD1 (5 bases). Germline lookup yields CDR1 MNHEY and CDR2 SVGEGT. Trimming left V 5 bases short and J 3 bases short, with 10 bases between. The length of the CDR3 is 13 residues. The CDR3 DNA is TGTGCCAGCAGTGAGTCGGGGGACACTGAAGCTTTCTTT. It codes for CASSESGDTEAFF.

The rearrangement uses TRBV6-2 or TRBV6-3 and TRBJ2-5; 7 positions match TRBD2. The germline V gene has CDR1 MNHEY and CDR2 SVGEGT. V trimming: 5 bases; J trimming: 12 bases; junction bases outside the gene matches: 12. The CDR3 is made up of 13 amino acids. Here the CDR3 reads CASSMGLTNTKYF. The CDR3 DNA reads TGTGCCAGCAGTATGGGACTAACGAATACCAAGTACTTC.

On this clonotype itself: This CDR3 is missing its conserved last phenylalanine or tryptophan, likely due to a read error. The DNA is left out, because the CDR3 cannot be placed on it with certainty; the CDR3 is given as TCRdb lists it. The J gene is TRBJ1-5, the V gene TRBV10-3. CDR1 ENHRY and CDR2 SYGVKD come from the germline V gene. The CDR3 spans 14 amino acids, including both terminal residues. CDR3: CAISETVDNQPQHS.

In the case of this clonotype: The junction differs from germline at one of its ends, possibly a read error. The V call is TRBV6-6, the J call TRBJ2-2; D remains ambiguous. There are 13 residues in the CDR3. The germline gives CDR1 MNHNY, CDR2 SVGAGI (reference sequence). CDR3 residues: CAISFSTTGELFF. As DNA, the CDR3 is TGTGCCATCAGTTTCTCCACAACCGGGGAGCTGTTTTTT.

As regards this clonotype: The CDR3 end shows no conserved phenylalanine or tryptophan, and so a read error is likely. V and J are TRBV10-2 and TRBJ2-7; TRBD1 matches at 9 bases. The CDR3 is 14 residues long. Germline lookup yields CDR1 WSHSY and CDR2 SAAADI. The CDR3 loop reads CASSPTGGREEQYC. CDR3 sequence (DNA): TGTGCCAGCAGTCCCACAGGGGGCCGGGAAGAGCAGTACTGC.

As concerns this clonotype: The junction does not match germline at one end; this may be a read error. V and J are TRBV29-1 and TRBJ1-1, with no clear D. Germline-derived CDR1 and CDR2 are SQVTM and ANQGSEA. The CDR3 totals 13 residues. CDR3 residues: CSETVRVKTEAFF. In nucleotides, the CDR3 is TGCAGCGAGACGGTACGGGTGAAGACTGAAGCTTTCTTT.